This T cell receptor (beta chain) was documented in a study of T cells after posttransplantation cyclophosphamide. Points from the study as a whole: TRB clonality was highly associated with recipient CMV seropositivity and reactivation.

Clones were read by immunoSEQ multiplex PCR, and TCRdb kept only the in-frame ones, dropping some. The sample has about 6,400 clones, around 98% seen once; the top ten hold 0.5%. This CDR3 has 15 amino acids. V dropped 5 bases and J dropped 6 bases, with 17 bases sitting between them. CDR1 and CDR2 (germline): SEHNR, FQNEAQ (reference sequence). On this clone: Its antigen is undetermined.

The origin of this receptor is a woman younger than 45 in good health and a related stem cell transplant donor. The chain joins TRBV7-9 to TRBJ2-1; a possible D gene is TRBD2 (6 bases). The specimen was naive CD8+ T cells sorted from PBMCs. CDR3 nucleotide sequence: TGTGCCAGCAGCCGACCAGTGGAGGGGACCAATGAGCAGTTCTTC. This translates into CASSRPVEGTNEQFF.